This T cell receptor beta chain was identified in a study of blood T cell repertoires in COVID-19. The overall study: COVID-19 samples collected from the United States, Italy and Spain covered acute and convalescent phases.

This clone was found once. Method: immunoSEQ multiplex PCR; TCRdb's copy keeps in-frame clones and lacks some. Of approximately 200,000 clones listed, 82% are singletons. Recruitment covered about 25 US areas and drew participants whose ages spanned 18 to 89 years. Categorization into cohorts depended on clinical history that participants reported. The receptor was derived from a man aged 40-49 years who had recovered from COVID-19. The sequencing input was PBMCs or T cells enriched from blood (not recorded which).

The CDR3, as DNA: TGTGCCAGCAGCTTATTAGGGGACAGGGTGAACACCATATATTTT. This encodes CASSLLGDRVNTIYF. This sequence joins TRBV13 and TRBJ1-3, with 9 nucleotides matching TRBD1. This CDR3 is 15 amino acids long. V was pared by 2 bases and J by 7 bases, with 6 bases of the junction left unmatched. Germline V lookup: CDR1 PRHDT, CDR2 FYEKMQ (reference sequence).